The rows below give T cell receptor beta chains drawn from one sample of a study of blood T cell repertoires in COVID-19. Using immunoSEQ multiplex PCR, the repertoire was profiled, and TCRdb retains in-frame clones only, with some absent. Of more than 150,000 clones listed, about 77% are singletons. The sequenced sample was peripheral blood. These receptors originate from a woman older than 75 with acute or convalescent COVID-19. The CDR3 runs from the conserved cysteine through the conserved F or W.

cdr3_aa: CASSPSGNQPQHF
cdr3_length: 13
v_call: TRBV12-3/TRBV12-4
j_call: TRBJ1-5

cdr3_aa: CASSPYPWEGTEAFF
cdr3_length: 15
v_call: TRBV3-1/TRBV3-2
j_call: TRBJ1-1

cdr3_aa: CASSQVTGHPYEQYF
cdr3_length: 15
v_call: TRBV14
j_call: TRBJ2-7

cdr3_aa: CASRYDHTAGEKLFF
cdr3_length: 15
v_call: TRBV28
j_call: TRBJ1-4

cdr3_aa: CASSLKNRVAFF
cdr3_length: 12
v_call: TRBV12-3/TRBV12-4
j_call: TRBJ1-1

cdr3_aa: CASSLVAGNQPQHF
cdr3_length: 14
v_call: TRBV7-8
j_call: TRBJ1-5

cdr3_aa: CASSSRGVWTEAFF
cdr3_length: 14
v_call: TRBV27
j_call: TRBJ1-1

cdr3_aa: CASSFLGQAHQPQHF
cdr3_length: 15
v_call: TRBV28
j_call: TRBJ1-5

cdr3_aa: CTGGAKIGPYNEQFF
cdr3_length: 15
v_call: TRBV1
j_call: TRBJ2-1

cdr3_aa: CSVVGTVGWATEAFF
cdr3_length: 15
v_call: TRBV29-1
j_call: TRBJ1-1

cdr3_aa: CASSSAPRPPNTEAFF
cdr3_length: 16
v_call: TRBV11-2
j_call: TRBJ1-1

cdr3_aa: CASSWRGGPWYEQYF
cdr3_length: 15
v_call: TRBV2
j_call: TRBJ2-7

cdr3_aa: CASSNFRETQYF
cdr3_length: 12
v_call: TRBV27
j_call: TRBJ2-5

cdr3_aa: CASTPGLADYNEQFF
cdr3_length: 15
v_call: TRBV4-1
j_call: TRBJ2-1

cdr3_aa: CASSLGQPGELFF
cdr3_length: 13
v_call: TRBV12-3/TRBV12-4
j_call: TRBJ2-2

cdr3_aa: CASTRQGAYEQYF
cdr3_length: 13
v_call: TRBV3-1/TRBV3-2
j_call: TRBJ2-7

cdr3_aa: CATSRTSTLAGIPTGELFF
cdr3_length: 19
v_call: TRBV15
j_call: TRBJ2-2

cdr3_aa: CASTRETANTGELFF
cdr3_length: 15
v_call: TRBV6-5
j_call: TRBJ2-2

cdr3_aa: CASSPIDSGNTIYF
cdr3_length: 14
v_call: TRBV14
j_call: TRBJ1-3

cdr3_aa: CASKLGQMNTEAFF
cdr3_length: 14
v_call: TRBV28
j_call: TRBJ1-1

cdr3_aa: CSASGDRGANSPLHF
cdr3_length: 15
v_call: TRBV20-1
j_call: TRBJ1-6

cdr3_aa: CASGTGQGGNTIYF
cdr3_length: 14
v_call: TRBV7-8
j_call: TRBJ1-3

cdr3_aa: CASSLPAGRLQETQYF
cdr3_length: 16
v_call: TRBV5-1
j_call: TRBJ2-5

cdr3_aa: CASSLGDLDSPLHF
cdr3_length: 14
v_call: TRBV5-1
j_call: TRBJ1-6

cdr3_aa: CASSWTSGSTDTQYF
cdr3_length: 15
v_call: TRBV5-1
j_call: TRBJ2-3

cdr3_aa: CASSGAGTMDGYTF
cdr3_length: 14
v_call: TRBV2
j_call: TRBJ1-2

cdr3_aa: CASSQGSEQERAFF
cdr3_length: 14
v_call: TRBV3-1/TRBV3-2
j_call: TRBJ1-1

cdr3_aa: CASRQGIETQYF
cdr3_length: 12
v_call: TRBV12-3/TRBV12-4
j_call: TRBJ2-5

cdr3_aa: CASSEVEAGGLNEQFF
cdr3_length: 16
v_call: TRBV2
j_call: TRBJ2-1

cdr3_aa: CASSKRGLAGDSYEQYF
cdr3_length: 17
v_call: TRBV21-1
j_call: TRBJ2-7

cdr3_aa: CASSLSLAGSYNEQFF
cdr3_length: 16
v_call: TRBV7-9
j_call: TRBJ2-1

cdr3_aa: CASSTTGGRTEAFF
cdr3_length: 14
v_call: TRBV18
j_call: TRBJ1-1

cdr3_aa: CASSPGQGMSNQPQHF
cdr3_length: 16
v_call: TRBV18
j_call: TRBJ1-5

cdr3_aa: CATSDPTSGNNEQFF
cdr3_length: 15
v_call: TRBV24-1
j_call: TRBJ2-1

cdr3_aa: CASSYDRGGYTF
cdr3_length: 12
v_call: TRBV2
j_call: TRBJ1-2

cdr3_aa: CASSPRFRGMNTEAFF
cdr3_length: 16
v_call: TRBV18
j_call: TRBJ1-1

cdr3_aa: CASSPGQGFNEQFF
cdr3_length: 14
v_call: TRBV5-1
j_call: TRBJ2-1

cdr3_aa: CASRGAGRLTDTQYF
cdr3_length: 15
v_call: TRBV6-6
j_call: TRBJ2-3

cdr3_aa: CASRLSYNSPLHF
cdr3_length: 13
v_call: TRBV12-3/TRBV12-4
j_call: TRBJ1-6

cdr3_aa: CASSLRQGKVETQYF
cdr3_length: 15
v_call: TRBV18
j_call: TRBJ2-5